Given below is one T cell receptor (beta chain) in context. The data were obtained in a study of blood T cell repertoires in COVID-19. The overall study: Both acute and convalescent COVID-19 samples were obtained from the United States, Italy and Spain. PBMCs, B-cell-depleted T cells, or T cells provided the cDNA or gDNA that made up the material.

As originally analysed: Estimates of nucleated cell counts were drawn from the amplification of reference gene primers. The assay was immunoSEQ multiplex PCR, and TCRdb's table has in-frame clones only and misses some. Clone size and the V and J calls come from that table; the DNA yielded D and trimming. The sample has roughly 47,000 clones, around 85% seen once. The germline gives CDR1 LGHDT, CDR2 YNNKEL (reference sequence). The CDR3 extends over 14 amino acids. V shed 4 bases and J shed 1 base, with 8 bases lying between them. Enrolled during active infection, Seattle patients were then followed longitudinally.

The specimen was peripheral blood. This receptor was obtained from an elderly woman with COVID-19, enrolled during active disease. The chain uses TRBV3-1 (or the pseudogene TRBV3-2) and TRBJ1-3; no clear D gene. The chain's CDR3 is CASSLQPSGNTIYF. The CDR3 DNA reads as TGTGCCAGCAGCCTACAGCCTTCTGGAAACACCATATATTTT.